These 17 T cell receptor beta chains came from one sample sequenced in a study of cytotoxic CD8 clonotypes in ibrutinib-treated CLL. Some clones are missing from TCRdb's copy, which holds only in-frame ones; the method was immunoSEQ multiplex PCR. This table has fewer than 300,000 clones, approximately 76% appearing once. This specimen consisted of PBMCs, obtained at disease progression, from a patient treated with ibrutinib. Receptor source: a human donor with chronic lymphocytic leukemia.

The chain combines TRBV11-3 with TRBJ2-1; TRBD1 agrees at 7 bases. The CDR3 is made up of 15 amino acids. Germline values: CDR1 SGHNT, CDR2 YENEEA. J gave up 3 bases and V 5 bases, and 7 bases lay outside the gene matches. In nucleotides, the CDR3 is TGTGCCAGCAGCGCTAGACAGGGTCACTACAATGAGCAGTTCTTC. It yields the protein CASSARQGHYNEQFF.

This clone appeared a single time. The V and J genes are TRBV7-6 and TRBJ2-7; 7 nucleotides agree with TRBD2. The V segment lost 1 base and the J segment 0 bases; nucleotides outside the gene matches: 3. The CDR3 is 15 amino acids. Germline V gene lookup returns CDR1 SGHVS and CDR2 FNYEAQ. The CDR3 DNA follows: TGTGCCAGCAGCTTAGTGGGCGGGAGCTCCTACGAGCAGTACTTC. Its protein product is CASSLVGGSSYEQYF. Full variable domain (remainder filled in from reference TRBV7-6 and TRBJ2-7): GAGVSQSPRYKVTKRGQDVALRCDPISGHVSLYWYRQALGQGPEFLTYFNYEAQQDKSGLPNDRFSAERPEGSISTLTIQRTEQRDSAMYRCASSLVGGSSYEQYFGPGTRLTVT.

A few counts support this clone. The V and J genes are TRBV4-2 and TRBJ2-7; 9 nucleotides agree with TRBD1. CDR3 length equals 16 residues. Germline V gene lookup returns CDR1 LGHNA and CDR2 YNFKEQ. The ends lost 0 bases at V and 4 bases at J; junction bases unmatched: 7. CDR3 amino acids: CASSQDRGQGLYEQYF. The CDR3 nucleotides are TGTGCCAGCAGCCAAGATCGGGGACAGGGTCTATACGAGCAGTACTTC.

About this clone: This sample also contains other DNA sequences that code for the same CDR3. The chain recombines TRBV2 with TRBJ1-5, with a possible D match to TRBD1 (5 bases). Germline V gives CDR1 SNHLY, CDR2 FYNNEI. CDR3 length: 13 amino acids. Trimming took 7 bases from V and 0 from J, leaving 7 bases between them. CDR3 nucleotides: TGTGCCAGCAAGGGGACTAGCAATCAGCCCCAGCATTTT. It encodes CASKGTSNQPQHF. The variable domain in full, completed from reference TRBV2 and TRBJ1-5, reads EPEVTQTPSHQVTQMGQEVILRCVPISNHLYFYWYRQILGQKVEFLVSFYNNEISEKSEIFDDQFSVERPDGSNFTLKIRSTKLEDSAMYFCASKGTSNQPQHFGDGTRLSIL.

The chain couples TRBV9 to TRBJ2-3; TRBD1 might be the D (6 bases). The germline gives CDR1 SGDLS, CDR2 YYNGEE. The CDR3 is made up of 15 amino acids. V was shortened by 3 bases and J by 7 bases, with 18 bases between the two germline ends. The CDR3: CASSGTTGFIYTQYF. The CDR3 nucleotides are TGTGCCAGCAGCGGGACGACAGGATTTATCTATACGCAGTATTTT.

This sequence joins TRBV7-9 and TRBJ2-7; 10 bases are a match to TRBD1. Trimming at V came to 6 bases and at J to 3 bases, leaving 8 bases not matched to a gene. This CDR3 contains 15 residues. The germline CDR1 and CDR2 sequences are SEHNR and FQNEAQ (reference sequence). The CDR3 is CASSPTGTGVYEQYF. CDR3 nucleotides: TGTGCCAGCAGTCCCACCGGGACAGGGGTCTACGAGCAGTACTTC. Full variable domain (remainder filled in from reference TRBV7-9 and TRBJ2-7): DTGVSQNPRHKITKRGQNVTFRCDPISEHNRLYWYRQTLGQGPEFLTYFQNEAQLEKSRLLSDRFSAERPKGSFSTLEIQRTEQGDSAMYLCASSPTGTGVYEQYFGPGTRLTVT.

This clone was picked up a small number of times. The chain joins TRBV2 to TRBJ1-1; no definite D call. Trimming removed 4 bases at V and 4 bases at J, with 10 bases between. The length of the CDR3 is 13 residues. Germline V gene data show CDR1 as SNHLY and CDR2 as FYNNEI. The CDR3 sequence: CASSVALSTEAFF. The CDR3 region has the DNA TGTGCCAGCAGTGTCGCGCTGAGCACTGAAGCTTTCTTT.

This chain uses TRBV10-3 with TRBJ2-7; possible D gene TRBD1, 6 bases. The CDR3 is 13 amino acids. The germline V gene has CDR1 ENHRY and CDR2 SYGVKD. V shed 11 bases and J shed 0 bases, with 14 bases lying between them. CDR3 amino acids: CAVRTGTSYEQYF. CDR3 DNA: TGTGCCGTAAGAACAGGGACCTCCTACGAGCAGTACTTC.

This chain links TRBV7-2 with TRBJ2-5; D unclear. Trimming pared 1 base from V and 0 bases from J, leaving 12 bases between. The CDR3 runs to 16 residues. The germline gives CDR1 SGHTA, CDR2 FQGNSA. CDR3 sequence reads: CASSLERTAYQETQYF. CDR3 nucleotide sequence: TGTGCCAGCAGCTTAGAGAGGACCGCGTACCAAGAGACCCAGTACTTC.

V is TRBV5-1 and J is TRBJ1-5; D call uncertain. The CDR3 runs 14 residues. V dropped 0 bases and J dropped 5 bases, with 9 bases sitting between them. In germline, CDR1 is SGHRS, CDR2 YFSETQ. The chain's CDR3 is CASSLDGLYQPQHF. As DNA, the CDR3 is TGCGCCAGCAGCTTGGACGGGTTGTATCAGCCCCAGCATTTT.

J is TRBJ2-5 and V is TRBV27; D is possibly TRBD1 or TRBD2 (6 bases each). The CDR3 has 14 amino acids. Germline-derived CDR1 and CDR2 are MNHEY and SMNVEV (reference sequence). Trimming cost V 2 bases and J 1 base, with 8 bases left between them. DNA of the CDR3: TGTGCCAGCAGTTTAGGAGGGGGCCAAGAGACCCAGTACTTC. This gives the protein CASSLGGGQETQYF.

The chain joins TRBV5-1 to TRBJ2-4, with 13 bases that match TRBD2. V was clipped by 4 bases and J by 6 bases; unmatched bases: 4. CDR1 is SGHRS and CDR2 is YFSETQ in the germline V gene. This CDR3 comprises 15 residues. The CDR3 reads CASSRTSGGSNIQYF. The CDR3 region has the DNA TGCGCCAGCAGCCGGACTAGCGGGGGATCAAACATTCAGTACTTC.

The J gene is TRBJ2-5, the V gene TRBV2, with TRBD2 as a possible D gene (5 bases). Germline V gene sequence: CDR1 SNHLY, CDR2 FYNNEI. CDR3 length: 17 amino acids. Trimming stripped 7 bases from V and 1 base from J, with 22 bases between. CDR3 amino acids: CASTLIRGKGTQETQYF. As DNA, the CDR3 is TGTGCCAGCACTTTAATACGGGGAAAAGGAACCCAAGAGACCCAGTACTTC.

CDR3 residues: CASRDFYNEQFF. In nucleotides, the CDR3 is TGTGCCAGCCGGGACTTCTACAATGAGCAGTTCTTC. The chain employs TRBV18 and TRBJ2-1; D perhaps matches TRBD2 (6 bases). Germline-derived CDR1 and CDR2 are KGHSH and LQKENI. CDR3 size: 12 residues. V gave up 8 bases and J gave up 3 bases, with 8 bases separating them. The variable domain in full, with the rest retrieved from reference TRBV18 and TRBJ2-1, is NAGVMQNPRHLVRRRGQEARLRCSPMKGHSHVYWYRQLPEEGLKFMVYLQKENIIDESGMPKERFSAEFPKEGPSILRIQQVVRGDSAAYFCASRDFYNEQFFGPGTRLTVL.

The chain joins TRBV4-2 to TRBJ2-7, with D tentatively TRBD1 (6 bases). This CDR3 has 14 amino acids. The V end was cut by 0 bases, the J end by 2 bases, with 8 bases between. Germline V gene data show CDR1 as LGHNA and CDR2 as YNFKEQ. The CDR3 bases are TGTGCCAGCAGCCAAGAGCAGGGGACCTACGAGCAGTACTTC. It codes for CASSQEQGTYEQYF.

There are a few counts of this clone. The V call is TRBV9, the J call TRBJ1-2, with 9 bases matching TRBD1. In germline, CDR1 is SGDLS, CDR2 YYNGEE. The J segment lost 7 bases and the V segment lost 0 bases, leaving 10 bases of the junction unmatched. The CDR3 totals 16 residues. CDR3 DNA: TGTGCCAGCAGCGTAGGCGGGACAGGGCTGCAGAGTGGCTACACCTTC. Its protein product is CASSVGGTGLQSGYTF.

V gene TRBV11-2 combines with J gene TRBJ1-4; 7 positions agree with TRBD1. Germline loops: CDR1 SGHAT, CDR2 FQNNGV. This CDR3 spans 15 amino acids. V shed 5 bases, J shed 6 bases, and the junction held 9 bases outside the gene matches. CDR3: CASSVGTVRDEKLFF. The DNA of the CDR3 is TGTGCCAGCAGCGTTGGGACAGTACGAGATGAAAAACTGTTTTTT.